The entry below describes one T cell receptor (beta chain). As originally analysed: Estimation of nucleated cell counts was performed using reference gene primer amplification. TCRdb's table, derived via immunoSEQ multiplex PCR, lists solely in-frame clones and lacks some. The V and J calls and the clone size are those of that table, but D and trimming were determined from the DNA. The repertoire holds tens of thousands of clones, with roughly 89% as singletons. From germline, CDR1 is KGHDR and CDR2 SFDVKD. V was trimmed by 3 bases and J by 11 bases, leaving 10 bases between them. The CDR3 runs 12 residues. The sample belongs to a study of blood T cell repertoires in COVID-19. About the research overall: COVID-19 samples, acute and convalescent, were from the United States, Italy and Spain. From T cells, B-cell-depleted T cells, or PBMCs came the material, which was cDNA or gDNA.

This chain joins TRBV24-1 and TRBJ1-5; no definite D call. The source material was peripheral blood. The source is an older man with acute or convalescent COVID-19. This chain's CDR3 is CATSDPGGSQHF. CDR3 DNA: TGTGCCACCAGTGATCCGGGTGGGTCCCAGCATTTT.